This T cell receptor beta chain derives from a study of Graves' ophthalmopathy and Graves' hyperthyroidism. The study amplified TCR beta CDR3 regions using RNA transcripts. Second-round multiplex PCR came after a first-round RT-PCR that employed HTBI primers. TCRdb used MiXCR to reprocess the multiplex PCR reads, holding one entry per CDR3 protein. The sample lists 560,000 or so distinct CDR3 sequences; under 45% were seen once. V lost 9 bases to trimming and J lost 6 bases; unmatched junction nucleotides: 10. The germline gives CDR1 SGHDT, CDR2 YYEEEE. The CDR3 totals 13 residues. The chain couples TRBV5-6 to TRBJ1-1; 8 bases are a match to TRBD1. Sequencing was carried out using peripheral blood or thyroid tissue (not recorded which). The origin of this receptor is an adult man with Graves' hyperthyroidism. CDR3 DNA sequence: TGTGCCACTAAACAGACAGGGGTCCCTGAAGCTTTCTTT. This codes for CATKQTGVPEAFF.